This T cell receptor (beta chain) was documented in a study of blood T cell repertoires in COVID-19. Overall study: Sites across the United States, Italy and Spain contributed samples from acute and convalescent COVID-19. PBMCs, B-cell-depleted T cells, or T cells were the source of the cDNA or gDNA that made up the material.

This CDR3 region has 13 residues. Germline values: CDR1 SQVTM, CDR2 ANQGSEA. V lost 1 base, J lost 4 bases, and 1 base stayed unmatched. Clones were read by immunoSEQ multiplex PCR, and TCRdb kept only the in-frame ones, dropping some. The sample lists hundreds of thousands of clones, 85% occurring once. This clone was observed a few times. The chain employs TRBV29-1 and TRBJ2-7; 10 bases line up with TRBD2. The receptor comes from a man aged 50 to 60 with active or convalescent COVID-19. The sample comprised peripheral blood. The CDR3 nucleotides are TGCAGCGTTGAAGGTAGCGGGAGGTACGAGCAGTACTTC. As protein: CSVEGSGRYEQYF.